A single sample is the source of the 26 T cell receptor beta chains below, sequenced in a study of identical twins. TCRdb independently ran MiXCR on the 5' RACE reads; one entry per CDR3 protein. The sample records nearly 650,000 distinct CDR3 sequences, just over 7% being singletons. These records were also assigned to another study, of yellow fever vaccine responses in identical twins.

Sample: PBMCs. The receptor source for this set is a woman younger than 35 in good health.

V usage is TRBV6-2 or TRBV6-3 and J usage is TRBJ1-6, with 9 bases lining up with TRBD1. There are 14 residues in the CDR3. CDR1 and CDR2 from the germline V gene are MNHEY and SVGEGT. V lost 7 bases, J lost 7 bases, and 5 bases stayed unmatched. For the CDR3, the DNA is TGTGCCAGCAACCCGGGACAGGGAAATTCACCCCTCCACTTT. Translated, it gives CASNPGQGNSPLHF.

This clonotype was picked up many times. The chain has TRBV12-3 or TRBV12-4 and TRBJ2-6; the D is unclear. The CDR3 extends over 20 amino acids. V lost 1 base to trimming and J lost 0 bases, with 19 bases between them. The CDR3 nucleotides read TGTGCCAGCAGTTTAGTTTTCCTTAGGATCGCTAACTCTGGGGCCAACGTCCTGACTTTC. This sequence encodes CASSLVFLRIANSGANVLTF.

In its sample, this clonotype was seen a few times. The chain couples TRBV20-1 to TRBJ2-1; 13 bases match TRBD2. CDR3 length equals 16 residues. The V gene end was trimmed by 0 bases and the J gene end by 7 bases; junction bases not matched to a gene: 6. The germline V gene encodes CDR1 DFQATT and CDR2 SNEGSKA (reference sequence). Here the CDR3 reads CSARDAGTSGTNEQFF. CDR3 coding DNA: TGCAGTGCTAGAGATGCGGGGACTAGCGGGACTAATGAGCAGTTCTTC.

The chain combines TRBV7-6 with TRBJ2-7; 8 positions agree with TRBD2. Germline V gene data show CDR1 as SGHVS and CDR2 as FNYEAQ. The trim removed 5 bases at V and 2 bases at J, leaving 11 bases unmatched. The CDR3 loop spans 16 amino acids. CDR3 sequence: CASSGGRAGVAYEQYF. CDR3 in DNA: TGTGCCAGCAGCGGGGGTAGAGCGGGAGTGGCCTACGAGCAGTACTTC. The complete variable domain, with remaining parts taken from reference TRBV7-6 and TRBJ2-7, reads GAGVSQSPRYKVTKRGQDVALRCDPISGHVSLYWYRQALGQGPEFLTYFNYEAQQDKSGLPNDRFSAERPEGSISTLTIQRTEQRDSAMYRCASSGGRAGVAYEQYFGPGTRLTVT.

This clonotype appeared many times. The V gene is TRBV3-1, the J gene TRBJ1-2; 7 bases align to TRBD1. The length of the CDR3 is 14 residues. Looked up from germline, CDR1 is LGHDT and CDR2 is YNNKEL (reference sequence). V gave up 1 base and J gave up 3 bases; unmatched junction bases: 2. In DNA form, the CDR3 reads TGTGCCAGCAGCCAAGGAGGGACAGACTATGGCTACACCTTC. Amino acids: CASSQGGTDYGYTF. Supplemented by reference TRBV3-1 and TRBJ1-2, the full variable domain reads DTAVSQTPKYLVTQMGNDKSIKCEQNLGHDTMYWYKQDSKKFLKIMFSYNNKELIINETVPNRFSPKSPDKAHLNLHINSLELGDSAVYFCASSQGGTDYGYTFGSGTRLTVV.

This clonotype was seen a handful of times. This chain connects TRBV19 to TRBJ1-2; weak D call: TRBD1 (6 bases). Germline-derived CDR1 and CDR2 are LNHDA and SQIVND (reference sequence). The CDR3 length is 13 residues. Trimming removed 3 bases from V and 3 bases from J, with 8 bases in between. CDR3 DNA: TGTGCCAGTAGTATGGGGGGCCACTATGGCTACACCTTC. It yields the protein CASSMGGHYGYTF. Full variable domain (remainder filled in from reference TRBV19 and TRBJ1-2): DGGITQSPKYLFRKEGQNVTLSCEQNLNHDAMYWYRQDPGQGLRLIYYSQIVNDFQKGDIAEGYSVSREKKESFPLTVTSAQKNPTAFYLCASSMGGHYGYTFGSGTRLTVV.

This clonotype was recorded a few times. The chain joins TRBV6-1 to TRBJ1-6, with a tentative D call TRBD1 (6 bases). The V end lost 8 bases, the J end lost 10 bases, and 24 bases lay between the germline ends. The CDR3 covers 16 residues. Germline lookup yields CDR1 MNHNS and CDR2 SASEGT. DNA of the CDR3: TGTGCCAGCCGAGCCTGGAATAGGGGGAAAGGGTCACCCCTCCACTTT. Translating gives CASRAWNRGKGSPLHF.

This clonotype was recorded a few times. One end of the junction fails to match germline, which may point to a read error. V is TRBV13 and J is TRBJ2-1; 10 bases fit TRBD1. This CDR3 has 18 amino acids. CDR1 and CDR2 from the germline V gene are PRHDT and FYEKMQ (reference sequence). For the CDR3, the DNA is TGTGCCAGCTGCTTAGGGACAGGGGAGCGGAGAACCTACAATGAGCAGTTCTTC. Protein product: CASCLGTGERRTYNEQFF.

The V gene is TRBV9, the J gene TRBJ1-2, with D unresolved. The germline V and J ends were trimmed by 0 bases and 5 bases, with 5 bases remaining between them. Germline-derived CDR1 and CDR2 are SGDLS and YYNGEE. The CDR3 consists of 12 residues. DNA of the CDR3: TGTGCCAGCAGCGTAGGGCGTTATGGCTACACCTTC. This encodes CASSVGRYGYTF.

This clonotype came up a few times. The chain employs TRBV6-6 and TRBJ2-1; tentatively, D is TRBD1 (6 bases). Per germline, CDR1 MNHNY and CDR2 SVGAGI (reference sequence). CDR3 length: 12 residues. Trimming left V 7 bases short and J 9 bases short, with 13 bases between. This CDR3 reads CASKNIRGEQFF. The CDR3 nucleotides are TGTGCCAGCAAAAACATCAGGGGTGAGCAGTTCTTC.

DNA of the CDR3: TGTGCCAGCAGCCGACGGGGGCGGATCTACGAGCAGTACTTC. Amino acid sequence: CASSRRGRIYEQYF. The chain couples TRBV7-9 to TRBJ2-7, with D tentatively TRBD1 or TRBD2 (6 bases each). CDR3 length: 14 residues. The V end was cut by 5 bases, the J end by 3 bases, with 14 bases between. The germline V gene has CDR1 SEHNR and CDR2 FQNEAQ (reference sequence).

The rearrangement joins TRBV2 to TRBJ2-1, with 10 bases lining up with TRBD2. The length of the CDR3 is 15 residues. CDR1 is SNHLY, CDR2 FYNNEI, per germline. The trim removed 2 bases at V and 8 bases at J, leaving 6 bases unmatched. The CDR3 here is CASSESSGSTYEQFF. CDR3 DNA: TGTGCCAGCAGTGAATCTAGCGGGAGTACCTATGAGCAGTTCTTC.

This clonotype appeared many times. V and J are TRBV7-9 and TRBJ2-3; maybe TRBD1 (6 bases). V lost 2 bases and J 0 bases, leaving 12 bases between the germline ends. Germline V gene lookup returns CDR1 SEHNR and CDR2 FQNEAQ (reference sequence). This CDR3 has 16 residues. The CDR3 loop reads CASSLSTGTSTDTQYF. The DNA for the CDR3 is TGTGCCAGCAGCTTATCGACAGGTACTAGCACAGATACGCAGTATTTT.

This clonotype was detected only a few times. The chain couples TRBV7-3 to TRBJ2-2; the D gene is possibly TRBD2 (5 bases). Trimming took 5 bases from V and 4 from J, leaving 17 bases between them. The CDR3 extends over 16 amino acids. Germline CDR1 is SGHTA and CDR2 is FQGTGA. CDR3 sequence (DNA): TGTGCCAGCAGCCCTGACTGGGGAGCAATCACCGGGGAGCTGTTTTTT. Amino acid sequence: CASSPDWGAITGELFF.

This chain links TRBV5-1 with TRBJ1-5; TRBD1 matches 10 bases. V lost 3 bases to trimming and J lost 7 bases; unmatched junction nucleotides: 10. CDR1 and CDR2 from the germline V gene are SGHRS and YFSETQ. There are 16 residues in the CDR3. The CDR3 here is CASSYHHMTGGQPQHF. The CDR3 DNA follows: TGCGCCAGCAGCTACCACCATATGACAGGGGGCCAGCCCCAGCATTTT.

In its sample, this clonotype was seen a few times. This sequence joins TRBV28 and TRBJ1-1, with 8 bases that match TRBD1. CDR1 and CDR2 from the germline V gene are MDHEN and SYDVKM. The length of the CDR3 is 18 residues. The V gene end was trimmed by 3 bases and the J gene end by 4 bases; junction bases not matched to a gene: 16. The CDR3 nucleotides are TGTGCCAGCAGTTTGGGAGGTCTTCAGGGGGCAAGTGGCACTGAAGCTTTCTTT. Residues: CASSLGGLQGASGTEAFF.

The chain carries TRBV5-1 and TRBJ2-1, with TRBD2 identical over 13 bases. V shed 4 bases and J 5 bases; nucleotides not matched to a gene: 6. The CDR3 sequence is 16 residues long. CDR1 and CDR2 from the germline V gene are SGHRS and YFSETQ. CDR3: CASSTLLAGGDNEQFF. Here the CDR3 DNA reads TGCGCCAGCAGCACGTTACTAGCGGGAGGGGACAATGAGCAGTTCTTC.

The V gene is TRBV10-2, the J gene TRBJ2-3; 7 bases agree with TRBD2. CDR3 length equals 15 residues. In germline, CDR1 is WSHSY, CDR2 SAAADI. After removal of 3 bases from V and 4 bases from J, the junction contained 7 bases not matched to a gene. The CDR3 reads CASSDRREFADTQYF. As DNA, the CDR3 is TGCGCCAGCAGTGACCGGCGGGAGTTTGCAGATACGCAGTATTTT.

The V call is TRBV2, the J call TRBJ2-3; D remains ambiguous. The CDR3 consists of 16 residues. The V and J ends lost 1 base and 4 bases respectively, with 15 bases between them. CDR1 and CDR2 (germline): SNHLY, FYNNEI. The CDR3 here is CASSEVSFESPDTQYF. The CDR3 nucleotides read TGTGCCAGCAGTGAAGTCTCTTTTGAATCGCCAGATACGCAGTATTTT.

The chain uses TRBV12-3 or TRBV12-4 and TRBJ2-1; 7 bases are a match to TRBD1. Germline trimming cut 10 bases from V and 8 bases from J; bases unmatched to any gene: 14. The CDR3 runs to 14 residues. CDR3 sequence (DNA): TGTGCCACCCTCAACCCCCACCAGGGGGATGAGCAGTTCTTC. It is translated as CATLNPHQGDEQFF.

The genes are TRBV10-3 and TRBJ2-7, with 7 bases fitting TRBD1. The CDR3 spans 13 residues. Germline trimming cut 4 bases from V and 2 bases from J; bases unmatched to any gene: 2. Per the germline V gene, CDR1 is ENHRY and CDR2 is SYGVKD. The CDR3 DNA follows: TGTGCCATCAGTGGCACAGGGGCCTACGAGCAGTACGTC. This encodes CAISGTGAYEQYV.

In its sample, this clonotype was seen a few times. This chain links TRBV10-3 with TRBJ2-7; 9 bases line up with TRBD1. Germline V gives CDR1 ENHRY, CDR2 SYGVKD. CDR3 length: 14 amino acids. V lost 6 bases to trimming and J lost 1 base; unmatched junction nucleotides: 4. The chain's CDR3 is CAISPGQGSYEQYV. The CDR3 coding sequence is TGTGCCATCAGCCCGGGACAGGGATCCTACGAGCAGTACGTC.

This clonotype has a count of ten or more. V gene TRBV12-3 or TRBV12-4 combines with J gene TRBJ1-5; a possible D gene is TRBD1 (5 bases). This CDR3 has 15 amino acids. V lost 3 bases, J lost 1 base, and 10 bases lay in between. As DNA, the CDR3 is TGTGCCAGCAGTTTTCAGGGAGGGAGCAATCAGCCCCAGCATTTT. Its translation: CASSFQGGSNQPQHF.

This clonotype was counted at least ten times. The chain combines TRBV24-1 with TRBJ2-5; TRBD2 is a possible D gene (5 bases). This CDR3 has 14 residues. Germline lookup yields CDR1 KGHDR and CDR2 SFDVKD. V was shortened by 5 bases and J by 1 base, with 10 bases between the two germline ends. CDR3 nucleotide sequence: TGTGCCACCAGTGCCGCGGACTCCCAAGAGACCCAGTACTTC. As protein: CATSAADSQETQYF.

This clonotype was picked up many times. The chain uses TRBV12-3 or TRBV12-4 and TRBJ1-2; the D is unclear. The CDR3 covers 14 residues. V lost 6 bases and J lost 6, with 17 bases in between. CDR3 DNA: TGTGCCAGCAGCCGTCAGTCGGGGAGGGATGGCTACACCTTC. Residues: CASSRQSGRDGYTF.

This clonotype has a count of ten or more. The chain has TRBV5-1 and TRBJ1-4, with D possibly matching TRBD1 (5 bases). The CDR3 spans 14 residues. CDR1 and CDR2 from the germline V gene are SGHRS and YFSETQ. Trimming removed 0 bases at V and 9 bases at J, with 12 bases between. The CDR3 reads CASSLESGTQKLFF. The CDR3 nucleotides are TGCGCCAGCAGCTTGGAATCCGGGACCCAAAAACTGTTTTTT. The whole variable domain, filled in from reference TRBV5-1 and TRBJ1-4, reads KAGVTQTPRYLIKTRGQQVTLSCSPISGHRSVSWYQQTPGQGLQFLFEYFSETQRNKGNFPGRFSGRQFSNSRSEMNVSTLELGDSALYLCASSLESGTQKLFFGSGTQLSVL.